Listed below are T cell receptor beta chains from one sample, sequenced in a study of blood T cell repertoires in COVID-19. Assay used: immunoSEQ multiplex PCR; TCRdb lists only in-frame clones, some missing. Of about 180,000 clones in the sample, roughly 86% were seen once. The sequencing input was peripheral blood. These receptor sequences come from a woman in her 30s with active or convalescent COVID-19. Each CDR3 is given with its conserved first and last residue. A D gene is named only where the DNA matches it firmly. Size is stated for part of the rows, as once, few or many counts, or as a class when the clone is expanded.

. . TRBJ1-1 15 TRBV2 CASSDRGTGNTEAFF TGTGCCAGCAGTGATAGGGGTACAGGGAACACTGAAGCTTTCTTT
. TRBD1 TRBJ2-7 16 TRBV5-5 CASSLAGPGQAYEQYF TGTGCCAGCAGCTTGGCTGGTCCGGGACAGGCCTACGAGCAGTACTTC
. . TRBJ1-1 13 TRBV14 CASSQAVHTEAFF TGTGCCAGCAGCCAAGCGGTCCACACTGAAGCTTTCTTT
. . TRBJ2-1 13 TRBV12-5 CASGYGRGNEQFF TGTGCTAGTGGATACGGACGCGGGAATGAGCAGTTCTTC
. TRBD2 TRBJ2-7 13 TRBV29-1 CSVGGGRVHEQYF TGCAGCGTTGGCGGGGGGAGAGTCCACGAGCAGTACTTC
. . TRBJ1-2 14 TRBV7-9 CASSLVTGPYGYTF TGTGCCAGCAGCTTAGTGACAGGTCCCTATGGCTACACCTTC
few . TRBJ1-1 17 TRBV30 CAWRGLSPPKMNTEAFF TGTGCCTGGAGGGGGCTCTCCCCCCCAAAAATGAACACTGAAGCTTTCTTT
. . TRBJ2-3 12 TRBV2 CASIEEGDTQYF TGTGCCAGCATTGAGGAGGGAGATACGCAGTATTTT
. . TRBJ1-6 15 TRBV7-9 CASSLVGTGNSPLHF TGTGCCAGCAGCCTGGTGGGTACGGGAAATTCACCCCTCCACTTT
. . TRBJ1-2 13 TRBV11-2 CASSLDRQRGYTF TGTGCCAGCAGCTTAGATCGTCAACGGGGCTACACCTTC
. . TRBJ1-2 15 TRBV3-1/TRBV3-2 CASSQRGFLDYGYTF TGTGCCAGCAGCCAACGGGGTTTTTTGGACTATGGCTACACCTTC
. . TRBJ2-3 15 TRBV24-1 CATSDSGLSTDTQYF TGTGCCACCAGTGATTCAGGACTGAGCACAGATACGCAGTATTTT
. . TRBJ1-2 15 TRBV3-1/TRBV3-2 CASSQRLVVNYGYTF TGTGCCAGCAGCCAAAGGCTAGTTGTTAACTATGGCTACACCTTC
. TRBD1 TRBJ1-2 16 TRBV7-9 CASSPGGTGGFYGYTF TGTGCCAGCAGCCCTGGTGGGACAGGGGGTTTTTATGGCTACACCTTC
. TRBD1 TRBJ1-1 17 TRBV28 CASSSPRLTGGGTEAFF TGTGCCAGCAGTTCACCCCGGCTGACAGGGGGGGGGACTGAAGCTTTCTTT
. TRBD1 TRBJ2-7 15 TRBV19 CASSIKGTGLHEQYF TGTGCCAGTAGCATCAAAGGGACAGGGCTGCACGAGCAGTACTTC
. TRBD1 TRBJ1-6 20 TRBV6-6 CASSYGYPGTGSSYNSPLHF TGTGCCAGCAGCTACGGCTACCCCGGGACAGGGAGCTCCTATAATTCACCCCTCCACTTT
. TRBD1 TRBJ1-4 16 TRBV28 CASRAGTGATNEKLFF TGTGCCAGCAGAGCCGGGACAGGGGCAACTAATGAAAAACTGTTTTTT
. TRBD2 TRBJ2-5 14 TRBV28 CASSPAGGGETQYF TGTGCCAGCAGCCCAGCGGGAGGGGGGGAGACCCAGTACTTC
. TRBD1 TRBJ2-7 14 TRBV5-6 CASSPGTGFDEQYF TGTGCCAGCAGCCCCGGGACAGGGTTCGACGAGCAGTACTTC
. TRBD1 TRBJ2-7 14 TRBV2 CASRRGQASYEQYF TGTGCCAGCAGAAGGGGACAGGCTAGCTACGAGCAGTACTTC
. TRBD2 TRBJ2-3 17 TRBV28 CASSLGLAGGSTDTQYF TGTGCCAGCAGTTTGGGACTAGCGGGAGGGAGCACAGATACGCAGTATTTT